The T cell receptor (beta chain) described here comes from a study of blood T cell repertoires in COVID-19. The overall study: From the United States, Italy and Spain came samples of acute and convalescent COVID-19. PBMCs, B-cell-depleted T cells, or T cells provided the cDNA or gDNA that made up the material.

As originally analysed: Quantification of nucleated cells was approximated via reference gene primer amplification. Some clones are missing from TCRdb's copy, which holds only in-frame ones; the method was immunoSEQ multiplex PCR. V, J and clone size derive from that table, while D and trimming were established from the DNA sequence. The sample has approximately 120,000 clones, 85% to 90% seen once. From germline, CDR1 is MGHDK and CDR2 SYGVNS. This CDR3 region has 16 residues. Trimming removed 4 bases from V and 3 bases from J; junction bases left unmatched: 8. Sequences were obtained from peripheral blood. The chain carries TRBV25-1 and TRBJ1-2, with 10 bases aligning to TRBD1. This TCR derives from a human donor in a cohort sampled during active COVID-19. The CDR3, as DNA: TGTGCCAGCAGTGGAATAGGGGGGACAGGGGACTATGGCTACACCTTC. It codes for CASSGIGGTGDYGYTF.